This passage covers 5 T cell receptor beta chains from one sample sequenced in a study of T-cell reconstitution after alpha-beta-depleted transplantation in children. Construction of the TCRbeta library involved unique molecular identifiers. TCRdb reprocessed the PCR reads via MiXCR and lists one record per CDR3 protein. The table lists 500,000 or so distinct CDR3 sequences, roughly 10% of them singletons. The sample here was PBMCs, mostly from graft donor cells, taken 180 days after TCRalphabeta/CD19-depleted stem cell transplant. These receptors came from a female patient aged 2-9 years who had a stem cell transplant for aplastic anemia, so the T cells may come from the graft donor.

This clonotype has only one observation. V usage is TRBV13 and J usage is TRBJ2-5; 9 bases match TRBD2. In germline, CDR1 is PRHDT, CDR2 FYEKMQ (reference sequence). This CDR3 has 17 amino acids. V lost 4 bases to trimming and J lost 0 bases; unmatched junction nucleotides: 9. This CDR3 reads CASSSGGLAGYQETQYF. The CDR3 DNA follows: TGTGCCAGCAGCTCTGGGGGGCTAGCGGGATACCAAGAGACCCAGTACTTC.

The chain is built from TRBV9 and TRBJ2-3, with D hard to call. CDR3 length equals 12 residues. Germline V gene lookup returns CDR1 SGDLS and CDR2 YYNGEE. Trimming cost V 3 bases and J 4 bases, with 6 bases left between them. The CDR3 DNA sequence: TGTGCCAGCAGCGATGTCGCAGATACGCAGTATTTT. Amino acid sequence: CASSDVADTQYF.

The rearrangement joins TRBV5-6 to TRBJ2-7; no clear D. This CDR3 has 13 residues. Germline V gene lookup returns CDR1 SGHDT and CDR2 YYEEEE. V was trimmed by 0 bases and J by 7 bases, leaving 11 bases between them. The CDR3: CASSLDPPSEQYV. CDR3 in DNA: TGTGCCAGCAGCTTGGACCCCCCTTCGGAGCAGTACGTC.

This rearrangement joins TRBV24-1 to TRBJ2-7; D unresolved. Germline assignment: CDR1 KGHDR and CDR2 SFDVKD. V was shortened by 5 bases and J by 4 bases, with 14 bases between the two germline ends. This CDR3 is built from 14 residues. DNA for the CDR3: TGTGCCACCAGTGCGGGCGGAGCGCCTTACGAGCAGTACTTC. It yields the protein CATSAGGAPYEQYF.

This sequence joins TRBV2 and TRBJ2-7; 7 bases agree with TRBD1. This CDR3 has 13 amino acids. Germline V gene lookup returns CDR1 SNHLY and CDR2 FYNNEI. CDR3 in DNA: TGTGCCAGCAGGGAAGGGACAGCATACGAGCAGTACGTC. It translates to CASREGTAYEQYV.